These T cell receptor beta chains were read from a single sample in a study of monozygotic twins with cystic fibrosis. Sequenced by immunoSEQ multiplex PCR; TCRdb stores in-frame clones only, minus some. The data show 25,000 to 35,000 clones, with around 81% seen just once and over 0.7% held by the top ten. Specimen: blood. These receptors originate from a girl aged 2-9 years with cystic fibrosis. The CDR3 runs from the conserved cysteine through the conserved F or W. Fields, in order: J gene, D gene, clone size, V gene, CDR3 DNA, CDR3 protein. A D gene is named only where the DNA matches it firmly. The listing skips clone size in some rows; elsewhere it reads once, few, many or a size class.

J: TRBJ1-5; D: TRBD1; size: few; V: TRBV19; DNA: TGTGCCAGTAGTAGGGACAGGGAGGGCAATCAGCCCCAGCATTTT; CDR3: CASSRDREGNQPQHF
J: TRBJ2-2; D: TRBD1; size: NA; V: TRBV11-1; DNA: TGTGCCAGCAGCTTCTTACAGGGGGCCCTTAACACCGGGGAGCTGTTTTTT; CDR3: CASSFLQGALNTGELFF
J: TRBJ1-6; D: TRBD1; size: NA; V: TRBV6-5; DNA: TGTGCCAGCAGTTCCCTAGGACAGGGCTATAATTCACCCCTCCACTTT; CDR3: CASSSLGQGYNSPLHF
J: TRBJ2-6; D: NA; size: few; V: TRBV19; DNA: TGTGCCAGTAGTGCCATCAGGGGTGCCAACGTCCTGACTTTC; CDR3: CASSAIRGANVLTF
J: TRBJ1-1; D: NA; size: NA; V: TRBV2; DNA: TGTGCCAGCAGTGAAGTCCCCCCGGCAGGGTTGAACACTGAAGCTTTCTTT; CDR3: CASSEVPPAGLNTEAFF
J: TRBJ2-1; D: NA; size: NA; V: TRBV15; DNA: TGTGCCACCTCAGGCGACAGCTCCGATGAGCAGTTCTTC; CDR3: CATSGDSSDEQFF
J: TRBJ1-2; D: NA; size: NA; V: TRBV30; DNA: TGTGGCTACAGCGAAGCTAACTATGGCTACACCTTC; CDR3: CGYSEANYGYTF
J: TRBJ1-1; D: NA; size: NA; V: TRBV5-1; DNA: TGCGCCAGCAGCTTGGCGGGAAACGAAGCTTTCTTT; CDR3: CASSLAGNEAFF
J: TRBJ1-5; D: NA; size: once; V: TRBV4-2; DNA: TGTGCCAGCAGCCAAGAGGTTCGTCTCGTAAGCAATCAGCCCCAGCATTTT; CDR3: CASSQEVRLVSNQPQHF
J: TRBJ1-4; D: NA; size: NA; V: TRBV5-1; DNA: TGCGCCAGCAGCTTGAGCAGGGTTGATGAAAAACTGTTTTTT; CDR3: CASSLSRVDEKLFF
J: TRBJ1-1; D: TRBD1; size: few; V: TRBV2; DNA: TGTGCCAGCCATCTTTCGTGGACAGGGCCGTACACTGAAGCTTTCTTT; CDR3: CASHLSWTGPYTEAFF
J: TRBJ2-2; D: TRBD2; size: NA; V: TRBV7-3; DNA: TGTGCCAGCAGCTCCTACGGGACTAGCGGGAACGGGGAGCTGTTTTTT; CDR3: CASSSYGTSGNGELFF
J: TRBJ2-5; D: TRBD2; size: NA; V: TRBV18; DNA: TGTGCCAGCTCACCCTTTAGCGGGAGCCCCCAAGAGACCCAGTACTTC; CDR3: CASSPFSGSPQETQYF
J: TRBJ1-6; D: NA; size: NA; V: TRBV9; DNA: TGTGCCAGCAGCGTAGGGACAGACAATTCACCCCTCCACTTT; CDR3: CASSVGTDNSPLHF
J: TRBJ1-6; D: NA; size: once; V: TRBV2; DNA: TGTGCCACCCGGTCCCAGGAGGGAATGTCACCCCTCCACTTT; CDR3: CATRSQEGMSPLHF
J: TRBJ2-2; D: NA; size: NA; V: TRBV2; DNA: TGTGCCAGCAGTGAAGACGGAGGGGACACCGGGGAGCTGTTTTTT; CDR3: CASSEDGGDTGELFF
J: TRBJ1-2; D: TRBD1; size: NA; V: TRBV5-1; DNA: TGCGCCAGCAGCTTGGAGGACAGGGGATTCTATGGCTACACCTTC; CDR3: CASSLEDRGFYGYTF
J: TRBJ1-2; D: NA; size: NA; V: TRBV30; DNA: TGTGCCTGGAGTCCTGATAGAGCTGGCTACACCTTC; CDR3: CAWSPDRAGYTF
J: TRBJ1-3; D: TRBD1; size: NA; V: TRBV2; DNA: TGTGCCAGCAGTGAACGCAGTCCCGGGACAGGCCCGAGCTCTGGAAACACCATATATTTT; CDR3: CASSERSPGTGPSSGNTIYF
J: TRBJ1-5; D: NA; size: NA; V: TRBV6-5; DNA: TGTGCCAGCAGTTACAGGGAAAATCAGCCCCAGCATTTT; CDR3: CASSYRENQPQHF
J: TRBJ2-1; D: NA; size: NA; V: TRBV18; DNA: TGTGCCAGCTCGTACTCCGGGACAAACTCCTACAATGAGCAGTTCTTC; CDR3: CASSYSGTNSYNEQFF
J: TRBJ2-3; D: TRBD2; size: NA; V: TRBV30; DNA: TGTGCCTGGAGTGCTCGGACTAGCGGGAGTGGGACAGATACGCAGTATTTT; CDR3: CAWSARTSGSGTDTQYF
J: TRBJ1-1; D: NA; size: NA; V: TRBV2; DNA: TGTGCCAGCAGTGGAGCAAAATTGAACACTGAAGCTTTCTTT; CDR3: CASSGAKLNTEAFF
J: TRBJ1-2; D: NA; size: NA; V: TRBV5-6; DNA: TGTGCCAGCAGCGGGCAGGGAACGAACTATGGCTACACCTTC; CDR3: CASSGQGTNYGYTF
J: TRBJ1-2; D: NA; size: few; V: TRBV7-6; DNA: TGTGCCAGCAGCCCAAAGGCAGGGAACGGCTACACCTTC; CDR3: CASSPKAGNGYTF
J: TRBJ1-3; D: NA; size: NA; V: TRBV28; DNA: TGTGCCAGCAGTCTTTACGGGGGGAGCTCTGGAAACACCATATATTTT; CDR3: CASSLYGGSSGNTIYF
J: TRBJ2-7; D: NA; size: once; V: TRBV7-9; DNA: TGTGCCAGCAGCCCTCAATGGGGCCGATACGAGCAGTACTTC; CDR3: CASSPQWGRYEQYF
J: TRBJ2-1; D: NA; size: NA; V: TRBV4-1; DNA: TGCGCCAGCAGCCCCCTCGGGGGAGCTTACAATGAGCAGTTCTTC; CDR3: CASSPLGGAYNEQFF
J: TRBJ2-2; D: NA; size: NA; V: TRBV11-2; DNA: TGTGCCAGCAGCTTAGGGTGGCAGGAGGACACCGGGGAGCTGTTTTTT; CDR3: CASSLGWQEDTGELFF
J: TRBJ2-5; D: NA; size: NA; V: TRBV6-5; DNA: TGTGCCAGCAGTTACGCTGCATTCCAAGAGACCCAGTACTTC; CDR3: CASSYAAFQETQYF
J: TRBJ2-7; D: NA; size: NA; V: TRBV6-1; DNA: TGTGCCAGCACCCTCCCGTCCCGGGCGTACTTC; CDR3: CASTLPSRAYF
J: TRBJ1-1; D: TRBD1; size: NA; V: TRBV5-5; DNA: TGTGCCAGCAGCCGGGGACAGGGCGACACTGAAGCTTTCTTT; CDR3: CASSRGQGDTEAFF
J: TRBJ1-4; D: TRBD1; size: once; V: TRBV14; DNA: TGTGCCAGCAGCCAAGTTCACCAGGGGGCGGAAAAACTGTTTTTT; CDR3: CASSQVHQGAEKLFF
J: TRBJ1-1; D: NA; size: few; V: TRBV7-9; DNA: TGTGCCAGCAGCACGGACCTCCCGGGGGCTGAAGCTTTCTTT; CDR3: CASSTDLPGAEAFF
J: TRBJ2-7; D: TRBD1; size: NA; V: TRBV7-9; DNA: TGTGCCAGCAGCTTCGGGGACAGGGGGAGATACGAGCAGTACTTC; CDR3: CASSFGDRGRYEQYF
J: TRBJ1-3; D: NA; size: NA; V: TRBV27; DNA: TGTGCCAGCAGTTCCCGAGGGAGGGCTGGAAACACCATATATTTT; CDR3: CASSSRGRAGNTIYF
J: TRBJ1-1; D: NA; size: NA; V: TRBV2; DNA: TGTGCCAGCAGCACGGACACTGAAGCTTTCTTT; CDR3: CASSTDTEAFF
J: TRBJ1-5; D: NA; size: few; V: TRBV7-4; DNA: TGTGCCAGCAGCTTAGTACCCGGGGTGGGAGATCAGCCCCAGCATTTT; CDR3: CASSLVPGVGDQPQHF
J: TRBJ2-7; D: NA; size: NA; V: TRBV18; DNA: TGTGCCAGCTCCGGACTCAACTACGAGCAGTACTTC; CDR3: CASSGLNYEQYF
J: TRBJ2-7; D: TRBD2; size: NA; V: TRBV9; DNA: TGTGCCAGCAGCGTAGGTCTCCGGGAGGTATCTGGAGAGCAGTACTTC; CDR3: CASSVGLREVSGEQYF
J: TRBJ2-7; D: TRBD1; size: NA; V: TRBV5-1; DNA: TGCGCCAGCAGCTTGGGATGGTCCGGGACAGGGTCCTACGAGCAGTACTTC; CDR3: CASSLGWSGTGSYEQYF
J: TRBJ1-2; D: NA; size: NA; V: TRBV19; DNA: TGTGCCAGTTCGCGACAGGAGGTACGAGGCTACACCTTC; CDR3: CASSRQEVRGYTF
J: TRBJ2-7; D: TRBD1; size: few; V: TRBV10-2; DNA: TGCGCCAGCTCCGGGACAGGGCTCGAGCAGTACTTC; CDR3: CASSGTGLEQYF
J: TRBJ2-6; D: NA; size: NA; V: TRBV6-4; DNA: TGTGCCAGCAGTAACGTCGGACAGCTCGCTGGGGCCAACGTCCTGACTTTC; CDR3: CASSNVGQLAGANVLTF
J: TRBJ1-1; D: NA; size: once; V: TRBV29-1; DNA: TGCAGCGTTAACAGTCAGATGAACACTGAAGCTTTCTTT; CDR3: CSVNSQMNTEAFF
J: TRBJ1-1; D: NA; size: NA; V: TRBV7-3; DNA: TGTGCCAGCAGCTTAAGCGGGAACACTGAAGCTTTCTTT; CDR3: CASSLSGNTEAFF
J: TRBJ1-5; D: TRBD1; size: NA; V: TRBV15; DNA: TGTGCCACCAGCAGAGACCTGACAGGGGGTGATCAGCCCCAGCATTTT; CDR3: CATSRDLTGGDQPQHF
J: TRBJ2-1; D: TRBD2; size: once; V: TRBV9; DNA: TGTGCCAGCAGCTTCAGGACGGGAGGAAATGAGCAGTTCTTC; CDR3: CASSFRTGGNEQFF
J: TRBJ2-7; D: TRBD2; size: NA; V: TRBV7-9; DNA: TGTGCCAGCAGCTCGCGCTACTCGACTAGCGGGATCTACGAGCAGTACTTC; CDR3: CASSSRYSTSGIYEQYF
J: TRBJ2-3; D: TRBD2; size: NA; V: TRBV7-2; DNA: TGTGCCAGCAGCCCACTAGCGGGGCTCACAGATACGCAGTATTTT; CDR3: CASSPLAGLTDTQYF
J: TRBJ2-1; D: NA; size: NA; V: TRBV4-1; DNA: TGCGCCAGCAGCCAATCCGTAGTTAGGGAGCAGTTCTTC; CDR3: CASSQSVVREQFF
J: TRBJ1-2; D: NA; size: NA; V: TRBV2; DNA: TGTGCCAGCGCCGTCCGGGATGGCTACACCTTC; CDR3: CASAVRDGYTF
J: TRBJ1-5; D: NA; size: NA; V: TRBV15; DNA: TGTGCCACCAGCTTACATCAAGGGGGCAATCAGCCCCAGCATTTT; CDR3: CATSLHQGGNQPQHF
J: TRBJ2-7; D: TRBD2; size: once; V: TRBV18; DNA: TGTGCCAGCTCACCAAGTTTAGGGACTAGCGGGACCGAGCAGTACTTC; CDR3: CASSPSLGTSGTEQYF
J: TRBJ2-7; D: NA; size: NA; V: TRBV4-1; DNA: TGCGCCAGCAGCGAAGGGACTGCCTACGAGCAGTACTTC; CDR3: CASSEGTAYEQYF
J: TRBJ2-1; D: TRBD2; size: NA; V: TRBV7-9; DNA: TGTGCCAGCAGCTTAGAAGCGGGAGCATGGAATGAGCAGTTCTTC; CDR3: CASSLEAGAWNEQFF
J: TRBJ2-3; D: NA; size: NA; V: TRBV5-4; DNA: TGTGCCAGCAGCTTTGATGGGACTAGCACAGATACGCAGTATTTT; CDR3: CASSFDGTSTDTQYF
J: TRBJ1-4; D: NA; size: once; V: TRBV25-1; DNA: TGTGCCAGCAGTGAGCCAGGTTCTAATGAAAAACTGTTTTTT; CDR3: CASSEPGSNEKLFF
J: TRBJ2-7; D: TRBD1; size: few; V: TRBV7-2; DNA: TGTGCCAGCAGTGGGCGGACAGGGGAAGACGAGCAGTACTTC; CDR3: CASSGRTGEDEQYF
J: TRBJ2-5; D: NA; size: NA; V: TRBV28; DNA: TGTGCCAGCAGAGTGGGGGGCCGAGAGACCCAGTACTTC; CDR3: CASRVGGRETQYF